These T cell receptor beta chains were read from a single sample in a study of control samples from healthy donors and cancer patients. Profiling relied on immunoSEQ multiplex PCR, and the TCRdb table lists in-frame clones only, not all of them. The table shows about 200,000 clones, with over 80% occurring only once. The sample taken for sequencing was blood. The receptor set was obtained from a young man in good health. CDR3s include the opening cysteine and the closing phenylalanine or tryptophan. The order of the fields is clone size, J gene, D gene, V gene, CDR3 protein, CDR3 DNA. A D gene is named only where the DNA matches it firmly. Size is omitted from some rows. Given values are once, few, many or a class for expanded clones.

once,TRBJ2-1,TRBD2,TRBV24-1,CATSDETSGYTEQFF,TGTGCCACCAGTGACGAGACTAGCGGCTACACTGAGCAGTTCTTC
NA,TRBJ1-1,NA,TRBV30,CAWSVSLGRADTEAFF,TGTGCCTGGAGTGTAAGTCTCGGCAGGGCGGACACTGAAGCTTTCTTT
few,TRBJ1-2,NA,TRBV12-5,CASGLVLGDGQLYGYTF,TGTGCTAGTGGTTTGGTATTAGGAGACGGCCAACTCTATGGCTACACCTTC
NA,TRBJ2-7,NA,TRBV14,CASSYLSWRDPYEQYF,TGTGCCAGCAGCTACCTGAGTTGGAGGGACCCCTACGAGCAGTACTTC
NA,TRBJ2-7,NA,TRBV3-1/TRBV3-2,CASSPRAGNGEQYF,TGTGCCAGCAGCCCGCGGGCCGGGAACGGCGAGCAGTACTTC
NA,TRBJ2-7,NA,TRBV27,CASSAAGSYEQYF,TGTGCCAGCAGCGCAGCTGGGTCCTACGAGCAGTACTTC
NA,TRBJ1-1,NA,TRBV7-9,CASSLSGGNTEAFF,TGTGCCAGCAGCTTATCGGGGGGGAACACTGAAGCTTTCTTT
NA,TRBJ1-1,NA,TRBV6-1,CASSDEGTPKNTEAFF,TGTGCCAGCAGTGATGAGGGGACACCAAAGAACACTGAAGCTTTCTTT
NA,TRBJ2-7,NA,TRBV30,CAWSVRGIYEQYF,TGTGCCTGGAGTGTTCGGGGGATCTACGAGCAGTACTTC
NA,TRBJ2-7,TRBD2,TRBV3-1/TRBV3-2,CASSRRAGPYEQYF,TGTGCCAGCAGCCGACGAGCGGGGCCATACGAGCAGTACTTC
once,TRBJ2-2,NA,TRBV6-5,CASSRGDRNAGELFF,TGTGCCAGCAGTCGTGGTGACAGAAACGCCGGGGAGCTGTTTTTT
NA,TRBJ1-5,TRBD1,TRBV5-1,CASSQTGQDNQPQHF,TGCGCCAGCAGCCAGACGGGACAGGACAATCAGCCCCAGCATTTT
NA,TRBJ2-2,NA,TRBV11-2,CASSLNRDSVELFF,TGTGCCAGCAGCCTTAACCGGGACTCGGTGGAGCTGTTTTTT
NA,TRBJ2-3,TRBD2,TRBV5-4,CASSVGTSGGQRDTQYF,TGTGCCAGCAGCGTAGGGACTAGCGGGGGCCAAAGAGATACGCAGTATTTT
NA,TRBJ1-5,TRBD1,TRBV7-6,CASSPLTGQGQPQHF,TGTGCCAGCAGCCCGCTGACAGGGCAGGGTCAGCCCCAGCATTTT
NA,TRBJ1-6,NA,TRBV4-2,CASSPVLGSESPLHF,TGTGCCAGCAGCCCAGTCTTAGGCTCGGAATCACCCCTCCACTTT
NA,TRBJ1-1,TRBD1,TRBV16,CASSRAGTGDGEAFF,TGTGCCAGCAGCCGGGCCGGGACAGGGGATGGTGAAGCTTTCTTT
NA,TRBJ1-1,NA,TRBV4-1,CASSQTAGTHTEAFF,TGCGCCAGCAGCCAAACCGCCGGAACCCACACTGAAGCTTTCTTT
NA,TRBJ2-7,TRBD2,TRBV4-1,CASNQGFLAGIEQYF,TGCGCCAGCAACCAAGGTTTCCTAGCGGGGATAGAGCAGTACTTC
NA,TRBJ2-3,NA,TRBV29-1,CSVGSDSTDTQYF,TGCAGCGTTGGGTCGGACAGCACAGATACGCAGTATTTT
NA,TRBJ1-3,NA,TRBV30,CAWGTGFGNTIYF,TGTGCCTGGGGAACAGGGTTTGGAAACACCATATATTTT
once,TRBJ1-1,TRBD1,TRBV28,CASKTGQGSEAFF,TGTGCCAGCAAAACCGGACAGGGGTCTGAAGCTTTCTTT
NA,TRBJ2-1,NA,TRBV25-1,CASRDHRGGYNEQFF,TGTGCCAGCCGCGACCACAGGGGGGGTTACAATGAGCAGTTCTTC
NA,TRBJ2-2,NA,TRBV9,CASTGGSSSDTGELFF,TGTGCCAGCACCGGGGGCAGTAGTAGCGACACCGGGGAGCTGTTTTTT
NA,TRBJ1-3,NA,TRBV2,CASSEQGFSGNTIYF,TGTGCCAGCAGTGAACAGGGGTTCTCTGGAAACACCATATATTTT
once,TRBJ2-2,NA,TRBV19,CASSIAGLDSGELFF,TGTGCCAGTAGTATAGCAGGGTTGGATTCCGGGGAGCTGTTTTTT
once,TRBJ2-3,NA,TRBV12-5,CASGPDRGPNTDTQYF,TGTGCTAGTGGCCCCGATCGGGGTCCTAACACAGATACGCAGTATTTT
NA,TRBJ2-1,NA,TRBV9,CASSVDLSSYNEQFF,TGTGCCAGCAGCGTGGACTTAAGCTCCTACAATGAGCAGTTCTTC
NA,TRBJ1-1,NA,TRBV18,CASSPSVGSEAFF,TGTGCCAGCTCCCCCTCGGTGGGTTCTGAAGCTTTCTTT
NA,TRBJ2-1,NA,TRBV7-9,CASSLYRVAHEQFF,TGTGCCAGCAGCTTATACAGGGTTGCCCATGAGCAGTTCTTC
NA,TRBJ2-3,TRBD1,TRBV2,CAGTGAGNTQYF,TGTGCCGGGACAGGGGCGGGAAATACGCAGTATTTT
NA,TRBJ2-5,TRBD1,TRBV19,CATKGTGTGEETQYF,TGTGCCACTAAAGGGACCGGGACAGGGGAAGAGACCCAGTACTTC
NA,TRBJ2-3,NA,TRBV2,CASRTIGPDTQYF,TGTGCCAGCAGGACCATAGGGCCAGATACGCAGTATTTT
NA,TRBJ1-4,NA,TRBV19,CASSMLQFATNEKLFF,TGTGCCAGTAGTATGCTGCAGTTTGCAACTAATGAAAAACTGTTTTTT
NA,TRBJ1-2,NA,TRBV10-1,CASSDTQNYGYTF,TGCGCCAGCAGCGATACACAAAACTATGGCTACACCTTC
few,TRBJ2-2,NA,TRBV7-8,CASDYGAGGELFF,TGTGCCAGCGACTATGGCGCCGGGGGGGAGCTGTTTTTT
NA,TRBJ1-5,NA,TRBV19,CASSPASGNQPQHF,TGTGCCAGTAGTCCAGCGTCCGGGAATCAGCCCCAGCATTTT
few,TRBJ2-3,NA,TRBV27,CASRTFSTDTQYF,TGTGCCAGCAGGACGTTTAGCACAGATACGCAGTATTTT
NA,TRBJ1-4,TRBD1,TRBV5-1,CASSGFDRGLEKLFF,TGCGCCAGCAGCGGATTCGACAGGGGGCTTGAAAAACTGTTTTTT
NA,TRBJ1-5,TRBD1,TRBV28,CASSRPGTGGSNQPQHF,TGTGCCAGCAGCCGTCCCGGGACAGGGGGCAGCAATCAGCCCCAGCATTTT
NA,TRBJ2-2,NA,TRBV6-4,CASSETQGVGELFF,TGTGCCAGCAGTGAAACACAGGGAGTTGGGGAGCTGTTTTTT
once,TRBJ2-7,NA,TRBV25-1,CASSETLRGLSYEQYF,TGTGCCAGCAGTGAAACCCTCAGGGGCCTCTCCTACGAGCAGTACTTC
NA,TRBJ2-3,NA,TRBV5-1,CASSLGQNGGDTQYF,TGCGCCAGCAGCTTAGGCCAGAACGGGGGAGATACGCAGTATTTT
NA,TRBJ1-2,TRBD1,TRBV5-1,CASSLNPTGRYGYTF,TGCGCCAGCAGCTTGAACCCGACAGGGAGGTATGGCTACACCTTC
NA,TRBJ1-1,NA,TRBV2,CASRDTGLPFEAFF,TGTGCCAGCAGGGATACAGGCCTACCCTTTGAAGCTTTCTTT
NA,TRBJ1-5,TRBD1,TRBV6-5,CASSRQGVGNQPQHF,TGTGCCAGCAGCCGACAGGGGGTTGGCAATCAGCCCCAGCATTTT
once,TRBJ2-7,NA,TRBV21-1,CASSTYRSRDSNSYEQYF,TGTGCCAGCAGCACCTACCGATCCCGGGACAGCAATTCCTACGAGCAGTACTTC
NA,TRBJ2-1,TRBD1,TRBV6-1,CASSETWRRGRFYNEQFF,TGTGCCAGCAGTGAAACCTGGCGCAGGGGGCGGTTCTACAATGAGCAGTTCTTC
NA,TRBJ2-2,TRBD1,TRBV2,CASRRDRGNTGELFF,TGTGCCAGCAGGAGGGACAGGGGCAACACCGGGGAGCTGTTTTTT
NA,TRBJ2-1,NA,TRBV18,CASSLRVLNNEQFF,TGTGCCAGCTCTTTGCGGGTTCTGAACAATGAGCAGTTCTTC
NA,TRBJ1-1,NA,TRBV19,CASSVAANTEAFF,TGTGCCAGTAGCGTTGCCGCGAACACTGAAGCTTTCTTT
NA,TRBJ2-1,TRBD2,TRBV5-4,CASSLQAGLLVYNEQFF,TGTGCCAGCAGCTTGCAAGCGGGGCTATTAGTCTACAATGAGCAGTTCTTC
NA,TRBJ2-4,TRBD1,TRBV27,CASSLGQGALAKNIQYF,TGTGCCAGCAGTTTAGGTCAGGGGGCTCTAGCCAAAAACATTCAGTACTTC
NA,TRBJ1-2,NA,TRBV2,CASSPDQGAYGYTF,TGTGCCAGCAGTCCCGATCAGGGAGCCTATGGCTACACCTTC
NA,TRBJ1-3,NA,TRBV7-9,CVPTGRALYSGNTIYF,TGTGTCCCTACAGGCAGGGCTTTGTACTCAGGAAACACCATATATTTT
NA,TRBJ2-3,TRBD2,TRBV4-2,CASSQELRAGGHQDTQYF,TGTGCCAGCAGCCAAGAACTGAGAGCGGGGGGGCATCAAGATACGCAGTATTTT
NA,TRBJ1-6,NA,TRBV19,CASSPQGWANSPLHF,TGTGCCAGTAGCCCTCAGGGGTGGGCAAATTCACCCCTCCACTTT
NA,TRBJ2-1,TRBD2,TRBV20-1,CSASVLAGIYNEQFF,TGCAGTGCTAGTGTGCTAGCGGGGATCTACAATGAGCAGTTCTTC
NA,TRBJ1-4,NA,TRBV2,CASSGAEKLFF,TGTGCCAGCAGTGGGGCCGAAAAACTGTTTTTT
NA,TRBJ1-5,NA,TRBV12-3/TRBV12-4,CASTWGDQPQHF,TGTGCCAGCACCTGGGGTGATCAGCCCCAGCATTTT